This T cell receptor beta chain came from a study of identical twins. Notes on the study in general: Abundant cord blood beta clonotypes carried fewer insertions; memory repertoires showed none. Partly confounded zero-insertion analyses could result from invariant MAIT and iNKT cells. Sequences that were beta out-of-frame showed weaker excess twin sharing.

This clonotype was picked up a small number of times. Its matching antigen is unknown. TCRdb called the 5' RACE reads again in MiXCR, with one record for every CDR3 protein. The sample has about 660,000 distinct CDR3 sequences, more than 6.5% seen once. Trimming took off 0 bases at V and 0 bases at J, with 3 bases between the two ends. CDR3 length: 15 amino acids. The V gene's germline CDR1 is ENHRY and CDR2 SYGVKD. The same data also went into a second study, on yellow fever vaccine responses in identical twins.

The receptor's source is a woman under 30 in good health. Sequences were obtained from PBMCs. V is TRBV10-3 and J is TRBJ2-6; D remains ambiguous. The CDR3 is CAISESFSGANVLTF. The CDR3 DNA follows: TGTGCCATCAGTGAGTCCTTCTCTGGGGCCAACGTCCTGACTTTC.